The next 6 T cell receptor beta chains were all read from a single sample in a study of cytomegalovirus exposure and HLA in healthy donors. The PCR ran on 60 Vbeta and 13 Jbeta primers. The repertoire was sequenced with immunoSEQ multiplex PCR; TCRdb's copy has only in-frame clones and lacks some. The data hold about 200,000 clones, with roughly 13% observed a single time. The sample taken for sequencing was PBMCs. Source of these receptors: a man aged 50-59 years in good health and CMV-seropositive.

The V call is TRBV28, the J call TRBJ1-5; D may be TRBD1 (5 bases). The length of the CDR3 is 15 residues. Germline-derived CDR1 and CDR2 are MDHEN and SYDVKM. Trimming removed 6 bases at V and 0 bases at J, with 12 bases between. The DNA of the CDR3 is TGTGCCAGCAGGCGACAGAAATATAGCAATCAGCCCCAGCATTTT. Protein product: CASRRQKYSNQPQHF.

This clone was seen only a few times. The rearrangement links TRBV14 to TRBJ2-7, with a tentative D call TRBD2 (5 bases). Per the germline V gene, CDR1 is SGHDN and CDR2 is FVKESK. The V end lost 0 bases, the J end lost 2 bases, and 8 bases lay between the germline ends. The CDR3 has 14 residues. The CDR3 sequence: CASSQEGSPYEQYF. The CDR3 DNA reads TGTGCCAGCAGCCAAGAGGGGAGCCCCTACGAGCAGTACTTC.

This clone turned up a few times. The CDR3 DNA follows: TGTGCCTGGAGTGGGACAGGGGGCTACGAGCAGTACTTC. As protein: CAWSGTGGYEQYF. The genes are TRBV30 and TRBJ2-7; 10 bases are shared with TRBD1. Trimming took 1 base from V and 3 from J; bases not matched to a gene: 0. This CDR3 is 13 amino acids long. From germline, CDR1 is GTSNPN and CDR2 SVGIG (reference sequence).

This clone was observed a few times. V and J are TRBV7-7 and TRBJ1-5, with D perhaps TRBD1 (5 bases). The V end was cut by 0 bases, the J end by 8 bases, with 8 bases between. The germline V gene encodes CDR1 SSHAT and CDR2 FNYEAQ (reference sequence). The CDR3 has 13 residues. CDR3 in DNA: TGTGCCAGCAGCTTAGCACGGGGGGAGCCCCAGCATTTT. It encodes CASSLARGEPQHF.

This clone was counted a few times. V usage is TRBV25-1 and J usage is TRBJ1-1; D uncertain. The germline V gene has CDR1 MGHDK and CDR2 SYGVNS. V lost 3 bases, J lost 1 base, and 15 bases lay in between. There are 16 residues in the CDR3. This CDR3 reads CASSDSGRRRNTEAFF. The CDR3 nucleotides are TGTGCCAGCAGTGATTCCGGGAGGCGGAGGAACACTGAAGCTTTCTTT.

This chain joins TRBV9 and TRBJ1-3; D is perhaps TRBD1 (6 bases). Germline V gene sequence: CDR1 SGDLS, CDR2 YYNGEE. The CDR3 spans 14 residues. V lost 1 base and J lost 8, with 13 bases in between. The CDR3 sequence: CASSVYRDRDTIYF. The DNA of the CDR3 is TGTGCCAGCAGCGTATACAGGGATCGAGACACCATATATTTT.